The 18 T cell receptor beta chains in this list originate from one sample, sequenced in a study of blood T cell repertoires in COVID-19. The assay was immunoSEQ multiplex PCR, and TCRdb's table has in-frame clones only and misses some. Counted here are 280,000 or so clones, approximately 85% occurring once; the ten biggest clones make up less than 2.5%. The sequencing sample was made of PBMCs or T cells enriched from blood (not recorded which). These receptors came from a young man who had recovered from COVID-19.

The chain combines TRBV28 with TRBJ2-5; 8 bases map to TRBD2. Germline loops: CDR1 MDHEN, CDR2 SYDVKM. CDR3 length: 16 residues. V gave up 5 bases and J gave up 2 bases; unmatched junction bases: 10. The CDR3 sequence is CASSVLSGAAQETQYF. CDR3 nucleotide sequence: TGTGCCAGCAGTGTACTTAGCGGGGCTGCGCAAGAGACCCAGTACTTC.

This clone was detected a few times. The chain links TRBV1 to TRBJ1-2; the table names TRBD1, a call not compared with the DNA. TRBV1 is tagged as a pseudogene. CDR3 size: 13 residues. The CDR3 DNA is TGCACCAGCACCGGGACAAATAACTATGGCTACACCTTC. This encodes CTSTGTNNYGYTF.

The J gene is TRBJ2-3, the V gene TRBV4-2; 11 bases are a match to TRBD2. The V and J ends lost 3 bases and 4 bases, in that order; junction bases with no gene match: 3. From germline, CDR1 is LGHNA and CDR2 YNFKEQ. The CDR3 runs to 15 residues. CDR3 DNA sequence: TGTGCCAGCAGCCATAGCGGGGGGGCCGCAGATACGCAGTATTTT. It codes for CASSHSGGAADTQYF.

The CDR3 here is CASSDIITGGQDTQYF. In DNA, the CDR3 is TGTGCCAGCAGTGATATTATCACGGGGGGACAAGATACGCAGTATTTT. The chain uses TRBV6-4 and TRBJ2-3, with TRBD2 as a possible D gene (7 bases). The CDR3 loop spans 16 amino acids. V was pared by 3 bases and J by 5 bases, with 18 bases between. Germline V gene lookup returns CDR1 MRHNA and CDR2 SNTAGT.

The chain is built from TRBV29-1 and TRBJ1-1; 8 bases match TRBD1. The CDR3 runs to 14 residues. Looked up from germline, CDR1 is SQVTM and CDR2 is ANQGSEA. Trimming took 7 bases from V and 8 from J; bases not matched to a gene: 15. In DNA, the CDR3 is TGCAGCGGGGCGGCTGTGGACAGGGCGAACGAAGCTTTCTTT. This translates into CSGAAVDRANEAFF.

This clone has a handful of counts. The chain links TRBV29-1 to TRBJ1-4; TRBD1 matches 9 bases. J gave up 8 bases and V 5 bases, and 9 bases lay outside the gene matches. Germline lookup yields CDR1 SQVTM and CDR2 ANQGSEA. This CDR3 is 14 amino acids long. The CDR3 DNA sequence: TGCAGCGTTTCCTCACAGGGGGCGCGAGAAAAACTGTTTTTT. It is translated as CSVSSQGAREKLFF.

This clone was recorded only once. The chain is built from TRBV5-1 and TRBJ2-7; 9 bases match TRBD1. The CDR3 length is 15 residues. Germline CDR1 SGHRS, CDR2 YFSETQ. Trimming at V came to 3 bases and at J to 4 bases, leaving 8 bases not matched to a gene. The CDR3 DNA sequence: TGCGCCAGCAGCTCCGGGACAGGGAATGAATACGAGCAGTACTTC. Translation: CASSSGTGNEYEQYF.

The V and J genes are TRBV5-1 and TRBJ2-1; the match to TRBD2 covers 10 bases. V shed 0 bases, J shed 7 bases, and the junction held 4 bases outside the gene matches. The CDR3 spans 15 residues. Germline loops: CDR1 SGHRS, CDR2 YFSETQ. CDR3 DNA sequence: TGCGCCAGCAGCTTGGCTAGCGGGGGAAGTAATGAGCAGTTCTTC. Encoded protein: CASSLASGGSNEQFF. Combining the CDR3 with reference TRBV5-1 and TRBJ2-1 gives the whole variable domain KAGVTQTPRYLIKTRGQQVTLSCSPISGHRSVSWYQQTPGQGLQFLFEYFSETQRNKGNFPGRFSGRQFSNSRSEMNVSTLELGDSALYLCASSLASGGSNEQFFGPGTRLTVL.

The sample holds a few counts of this clone. This sequence joins TRBV27 and TRBJ1-3; 8 bases are a match to TRBD1. Germline trimming cut 5 bases from V and 2 bases from J; bases unmatched to any gene: 8. The CDR3 loop spans 16 amino acids. Germline loops: CDR1 MNHEY, CDR2 SMNVEV (reference sequence). The CDR3 sequence is CASSPYRGSAGNTIYF. The CDR3 region has the DNA TGTGCCAGCAGTCCCTACAGGGGGTCTGCTGGAAACACCATATATTTT.

The gene calls are TRBV18 and TRBJ1-2; 9 nucleotides agree with TRBD1. J lost 8 bases, V lost 0 bases, and 10 bases had no gene match. This CDR3 contains 16 residues. Per germline, CDR1 KGHSH and CDR2 LQKENI. The CDR3 region is CASSPPLAQGARGYTF. DNA of the CDR3: TGTGCCAGCTCACCACCTCTAGCACAGGGGGCGAGAGGCTACACCTTC. Full variable domain (outside the CDR3, taken from reference TRBV18 and TRBJ1-2): NAGVMQNPRHLVRRRGQEARLRCSPMKGHSHVYWYRQLPEEGLKFMVYLQKENIIDESGMPKERFSAEFPKEGPSILRIQQVVRGDSAAYFCASSPPLAQGARGYTFGSGTRLTVV.

The chain carries TRBV20-1 and TRBJ2-1, with 11 bases that match TRBD1. Germline loops: CDR1 DFQATT, CDR2 SNEGSKA (reference sequence). J gave up 7 bases and V 3 bases, and 5 bases lay outside the gene matches. This CDR3 region has 14 residues. The CDR3 here is CSASRGQGVNEQFF. CDR3 nucleotide sequence: TGCAGTGCTAGTAGGGGACAGGGGGTGAATGAGCAGTTCTTC.

The V and J genes are TRBV2 and TRBJ1-3, with D hard to call. Per germline, CDR1 SNHLY and CDR2 FYNNEI. This CDR3 region has 13 residues. Trimming cost V 6 bases and J 4 bases, with 10 bases left between them. CDR3 in amino acids: CASRSLIGNTIYF. The CDR3 DNA is TGTGCCAGCAGATCACTAATAGGAAACACCATATATTTT.

The CDR3 here is CASSYPGGMRTEAFF. The CDR3 DNA reads as TGTGCCAGCAGTTACCCCGGTGGTATGAGGACTGAAGCTTTCTTT. This chain uses TRBV6-5 with TRBJ1-1; D is ambiguous. This CDR3 has 15 amino acids. Trimming left V 2 bases short and J 5 bases short, with 15 bases between. Germline-derived CDR1 and CDR2 are MNHEY and SVGAGI.

This clone was seen a few times. V usage is TRBV19 and J usage is TRBJ1-5; the D gene is possibly TRBD1 (6 bases). Trimming cost V 4 bases and J 2 bases, with 6 bases left between them. CDR3 length: 13 residues. CDR1 LNHDA and CDR2 SQIVND come from the germline V gene (reference sequence). The CDR3 sequence: CASSTGGNQPQHF. In DNA, the CDR3 is TGTGCCAGTAGTACAGGGGGCAATCAGCCCCAGCATTTT. Looking up the rest from reference TRBV19 and TRBJ1-5 gives the full variable domain: DGGITQSPKYLFRKEGQNVTLSCEQNLNHDAMYWYRQDPGQGLRLIYYSQIVNDFQKGDIAEGYSVSREKKESFPLTVTSAQKNPTAFYLCASSTGGNQPQHFGDGTRLSIL.

V and J are TRBV21-1 and TRBJ2-2; the D call in the table, TRBD1, was not verified against the DNA. TRBV21-1 is an annotated pseudogene. CDR3 length: 16 amino acids. The CDR3 sequence is CASSSGDRFNTGELFF. In nucleotides, the CDR3 is TGTGCCAGCAGCAGCGGGGACAGGTTCAACACCGGGGAGCTGTTTTTT.

CDR3 residues: CASSLLAPDTQYF. CDR3 DNA sequence: TGTGCCAGCAGCTTACTAGCTCCAGATACGCAGTATTTT. V and J are TRBV7-8 and TRBJ2-3, with a possible D match to TRBD2 (5 bases). In germline, CDR1 is SGHVS, CDR2 FQNEAQ. V gave up 2 bases and J gave up 4 bases, with 7 bases separating them. The CDR3 extends over 13 amino acids.

V and J are TRBV6-5 and TRBJ1-1; D not certain. With 6 bases removed from V and 4 bases from J, the gap between germline ends came to 12 bases. This CDR3 spans 13 amino acids. Per germline, CDR1 MNHEY and CDR2 SVGAGI. This CDR3 is CASRINWPTEAFF. CDR3 nucleotide sequence: TGTGCCAGCAGGATAAATTGGCCCACTGAAGCTTTCTTT.

This clone was seen a handful of times. The rearrangement links TRBV27 to TRBJ2-1; 13 bases are shared with TRBD2. The V and J ends lost 3 bases and 7 bases, in that order; junction bases with no gene match: 3. Germline V gene data show CDR1 as MNHEY and CDR2 as SMNVEV (reference sequence). The CDR3 is 15 amino acids. The CDR3 protein is CASSFVLAGGNEQFF. The CDR3 nucleotides read TGTGCCAGCAGTTTTGTACTAGCGGGGGGGAATGAGCAGTTCTTC.